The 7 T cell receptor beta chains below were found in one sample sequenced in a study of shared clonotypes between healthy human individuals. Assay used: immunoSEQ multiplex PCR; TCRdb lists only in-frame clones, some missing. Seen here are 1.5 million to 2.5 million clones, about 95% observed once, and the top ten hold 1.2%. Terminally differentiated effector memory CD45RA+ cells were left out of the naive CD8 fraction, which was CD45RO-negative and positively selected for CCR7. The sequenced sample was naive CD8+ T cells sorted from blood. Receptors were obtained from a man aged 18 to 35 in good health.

The CDR3 sequence is CASSKRRRTSWSYNEQFF. CDR3 DNA sequence: TGTGCCAGCAGCAAACGTCGTCGGACTAGTTGGTCCTACAATGAGCAGTTCTTC. The chain is built from TRBV21-1 and TRBJ2-1; TRBD2 was called by the table and not checked on the DNA. TRBV21-1 is labeled a pseudogene. The CDR3 is made up of 18 amino acids.

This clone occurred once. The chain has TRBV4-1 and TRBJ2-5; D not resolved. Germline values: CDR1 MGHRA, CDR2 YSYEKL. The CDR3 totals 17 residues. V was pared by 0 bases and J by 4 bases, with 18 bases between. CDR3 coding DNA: TGCGCCAGCAGCCAAGATCTTTCAGGTACCTTCGGAGAGACCCAGTACTTC. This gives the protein CASSQDLSGTFGETQYF.

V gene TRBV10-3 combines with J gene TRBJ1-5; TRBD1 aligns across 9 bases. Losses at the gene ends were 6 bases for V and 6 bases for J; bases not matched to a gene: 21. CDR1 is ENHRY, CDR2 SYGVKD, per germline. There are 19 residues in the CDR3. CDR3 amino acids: CAISDEDRGQIPGSQPQHF. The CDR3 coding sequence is TGTGCCATCAGCGATGAGGACAGGGGTCAGATACCAGGGAGTCAGCCCCAGCATTTT.

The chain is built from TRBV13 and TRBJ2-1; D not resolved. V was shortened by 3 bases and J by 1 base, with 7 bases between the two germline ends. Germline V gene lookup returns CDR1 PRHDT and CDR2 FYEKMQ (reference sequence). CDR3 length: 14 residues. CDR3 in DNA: TGTGCCAGCAGCTTGGCCCTATCCTACAATGAGCAGTTCTTC. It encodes CASSLALSYNEQFF.

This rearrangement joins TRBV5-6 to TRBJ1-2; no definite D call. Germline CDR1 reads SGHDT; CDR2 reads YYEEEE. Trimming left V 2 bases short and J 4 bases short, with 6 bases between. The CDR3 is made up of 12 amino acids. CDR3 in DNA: TGTGCCAGCAGCTTAAGTTCCTATGGCTACACCTTC. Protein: CASSLSSYGYTF.

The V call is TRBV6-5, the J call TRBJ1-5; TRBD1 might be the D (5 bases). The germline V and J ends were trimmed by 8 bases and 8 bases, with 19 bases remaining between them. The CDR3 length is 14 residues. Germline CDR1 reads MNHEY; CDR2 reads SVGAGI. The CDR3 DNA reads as TGTGCCAGCGCGCCCGATAGGGGTAATAAGCCCCAGCATTTT. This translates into CASAPDRGNKPQHF.

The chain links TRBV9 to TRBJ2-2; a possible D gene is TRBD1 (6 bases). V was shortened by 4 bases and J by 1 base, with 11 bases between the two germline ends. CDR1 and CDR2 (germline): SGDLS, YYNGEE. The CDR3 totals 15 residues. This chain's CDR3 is CASSRKTGNTGELFF. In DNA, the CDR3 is TGTGCCAGCAGCCGCAAGACAGGGAACACCGGGGAGCTGTTTTTT. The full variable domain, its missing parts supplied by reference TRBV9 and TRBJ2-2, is DSGVTQTPKHLITATGQRVTLRCSPRSGDLSVYWYQQSLDQGLQFLIQYYNGEERAKGNILERFSAQQFPDLHSELNLSSLELGDSALYFCASSRKTGNTGELFFGEGSRLTVL.